A single T cell receptor (beta chain) is shown here with its context. The germline V gene encodes CDR1 ENHRY and CDR2 SYGVKD. Losses at the gene ends were 11 bases for V and 9 bases for J; bases not matched to a gene: 7. The CDR3 has 12 residues. These data belong to a study of cytomegalovirus exposure and HLA in healthy donors. 13 Jbeta primers and 60 Vbeta primers were used for the PCR. Produced via immunoSEQ multiplex PCR; TCRdb's table is partial and in-frame only. This sample contains 150,000 to 200,000 clones. Sequencing was carried out using PBMCs. V gene TRBV10-3 combines with J gene TRBJ2-1; TRBD2 matches 10 bases. The TCR sequence derives from a woman under 30 in good health and CMV-seropositive. Written as DNA, the CDR3 is TGTGCCTCCGGACTAGCGGAGGGTGAGCAGTTCTTC. Amino acid sequence: CASGLAEGEQFF.